This paragraph reports one TCR beta chain. The antigen is undetermined. The CDR3 is 14 residues long. Germline V CDR1 and CDR2: SGHNT, YYREEE (reference sequence). The V and J ends lost 4 bases and 4 bases, in that order; junction bases with no gene match: 4. This sample was included in a study of CD8+ T cells in alopecia areata. Study findings and constraints: Especially in alopecia totalis/universalis, lesional scalp showed greater clonality than normal scalp did. Many expanded lesional clones remained in scalp and blood on tofacitinib.

The treatment: oral pan-JAK inhibitor, 5-10 mg twice daily. Sequencing templates came from extracted RNA that was reverse transcribed into cDNA. Some clones are missing from TCRdb's copy, which holds only in-frame ones; the method was immunoSEQ multiplex PCR. This table holds around 300,000 clones, around 64% found once. The chain links TRBV5-4 to TRBJ2-2; 7 nucleotides align to TRBD1. The sample in question was CD4+ T cells sorted from blood, obtained at approximately week 52, from a patient treated with tofacitinib. The source of this sequence is a human donor with alopecia areata. In DNA form, the CDR3 reads TGTGCCAGCAGCCCCGGGACAGCCACCGGGGAGCTGTTTTTT. Encoded protein: CASSPGTATGELFF.